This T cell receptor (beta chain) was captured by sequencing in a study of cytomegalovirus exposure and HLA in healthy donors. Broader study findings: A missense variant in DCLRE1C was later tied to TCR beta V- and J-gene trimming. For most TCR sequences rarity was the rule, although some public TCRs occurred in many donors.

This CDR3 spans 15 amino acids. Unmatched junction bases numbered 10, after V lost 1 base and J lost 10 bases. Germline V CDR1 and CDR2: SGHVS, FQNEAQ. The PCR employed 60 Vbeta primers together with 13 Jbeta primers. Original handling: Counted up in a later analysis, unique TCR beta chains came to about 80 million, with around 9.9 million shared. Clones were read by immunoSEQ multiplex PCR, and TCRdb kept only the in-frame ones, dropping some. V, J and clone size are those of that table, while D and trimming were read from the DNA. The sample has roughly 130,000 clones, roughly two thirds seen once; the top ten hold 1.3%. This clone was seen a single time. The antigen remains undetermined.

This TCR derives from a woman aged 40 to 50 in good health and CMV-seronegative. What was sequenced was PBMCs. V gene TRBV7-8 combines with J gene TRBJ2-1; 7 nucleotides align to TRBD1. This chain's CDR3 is CASSLVSHQGVEQFF. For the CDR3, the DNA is TGTGCCAGCAGCTTAGTTAGTCACCAGGGGGTAGAGCAGTTCTTC.